This T cell receptor beta chain was sequenced for a study of blood T cell repertoires in COVID-19 (TCRdb year 2020). General notes on the study: The collaborator samples originated in the United States, Italy and Spain and spanned the acute and convalescent phases of COVID-19. The prospective study material was composed of cDNA or gDNA derived from T cells, B-cell-depleted T cells, or PBMCs. Deeply sampled blood TCRbeta repertoires from subjects exposed to, actively infected with, or recovered from COVID-19 were included in the dataset. The repertoires were released in a freely available public database meant as a resource for research on the immune response to SARS-CoV-2. Samples were obtained from the ongoing ImmuneRACE study (first 160 participants) and from about 1,300 subjects provided by 6 global collaborators. The sample metadata nearly always contained a de-identified subject ID, COVID-19 status, age in years and sex. Where HLA class I and class II types were available, the types were taken from metadata supplied by the sample provider, not from assay-based typing.

Beyond this particular receptor, the publication reports: The amount of clinical and demographic metadata varied by source and participant and was provided uncurated.

TCRbeta CDR3 regions were amplified from genomic DNA using the immunoSEQ Assay, a bias-controlled multiplex PCR. From the authors' description of their analysis: Nucleated cell counts per sample were estimated from amplification of reference gene primers within the assay. To quantify the absolute abundance of each unique TCRbeta CDR3 rearrangement, sequence reads were collapsed and filtered. For each sample, productive Simpson clonality was calculated as the square root of Simpson's diversity index across productive rearrangements. TCRdb carries this immuneACCESS record with in-frame sequences only. Its versions omit some clonotypes, under half of them owing to an unresolved V gene in the studies checked, with the rest unexplained. The V and J calls and clone size are taken from that table; D and trimming were inferred from the DNA. In this sample the table shows fewer than 180,000 clones, approximately 83% of which occur a single time. Around 3.3% of the sample goes to the ten largest clones.

Each collaborating institution followed its own protocols to collect whole blood in K2EDTA tubes. For TCRbeta analysis, collaborator samples were shipped as frozen whole blood, as isolated PBMCs, or as DNA extracted from either sample type. V is pruned by 6 bases and J by 5 bases, leaving 9 bases of the junction without a gene match. The CDR1 and CDR2 encoded by the germline V gene are LGHNA and YNFKEQ. From the cysteine through the phenylalanine, the CDR3 covers 15 amino acids. The entry retains the CDR3 DNA only, 45 bases that are in frame from base 1. A note on this clone: This receptor's antigen is unknown. Per-nucleotide qualities are absent, and no much larger clonotype sits a single base away.

Sequenced: peripheral blood. Here the chain combines TRBV4-2 and TRBJ2-3, with 9 middle bases fitting TRBD1. This TCR derives from a man aged 70-80 years with acute or convalescent COVID-19. The nucleotides read TGTGCCAGCAGTCGGGACAGGGAACCCTTAGATACGCAGTATTTT. This gives the protein CASSRDREPLDTQYF.